Shown below are 25 T cell receptor beta chains from a single sample sequenced in a study of blood T cell repertoires in COVID-19. The table came from immunoSEQ multiplex PCR; TCRdb's copy has only in-frame clones and leaves some out. The sample records roughly 200,000 clones, 87% being singletons. Source material: peripheral blood. These receptors were taken from a woman younger than 30 who had recovered from COVID-19.

This clone was seen more than once but under ten times. The V gene is TRBV10-3, the J gene TRBJ2-1, with D possibly being TRBD2 (6 bases). Germline values: CDR1 ENHRY, CDR2 SYGVKD. This CDR3 is 13 amino acids long. Deletions cut 3 bases from V and 4 bases from J, with 7 bases between. CDR3 sequence (DNA): TGTGCCATCAGTGATAGCGGATACAATGAGCAGTTCTTC. Its protein product is CAISDSGYNEQFF.

The V gene is TRBV7-2, the J gene TRBJ2-7, with D tentatively TRBD2 (6 bases). Trimming took 3 bases from V and 2 from J, leaving 11 bases between them. The CDR3 is made up of 14 amino acids. Germline CDR1 and CDR2: SGHTA and FQGNSA. The CDR3, as DNA: TGTGCCAGCAGCTTTCGGGAGATTCCCTACGAGCAGTACTTC. Protein sequence: CASSFREIPYEQYF.

This clone was seen just once. Other DNA sequences within the sample encode an identical CDR3. This chain links TRBV7-3 with TRBJ1-2; D may be TRBD1 (5 bases). The germline V and J ends were trimmed by 2 bases and 1 base, with 5 bases remaining between them. This CDR3 is 13 amino acids long. Germline assignment: CDR1 SGHTA and CDR2 FQGTGA. CDR3 protein: CASSLDSNYGYTF. The CDR3, as DNA: TGTGCCAGCAGCTTAGACAGTAACTATGGCTACACCTTC.

This sequence joins TRBV19 and TRBJ1-5; 9 bases are a match to TRBD1. J gave up 8 bases and V 4 bases, and 6 bases lay outside the gene matches. CDR1 and CDR2 from the germline V gene are LNHDA and SQIVND (reference sequence). CDR3 length: 14 residues. CDR3 nucleotides: TGTGCCAGTAGTAGATTGACAGGGGGGGAGCCCCAGCATTTT. It yields the protein CASSRLTGGEPQHF.

The chain has TRBV5-6 and TRBJ1-1; tentative D call: TRBD1 (6 bases). CDR3 length: 12 amino acids. The germline gives CDR1 SGHDT, CDR2 YYEEEE. Trimming pared 0 bases from V and 9 bases from J, leaving 9 bases between. The CDR3 is CASSLVRGKAFF. In DNA form, the CDR3 reads TGTGCCAGCAGCTTGGTCAGGGGTAAAGCTTTCTTT.

This rearrangement joins TRBV6-1 to TRBJ2-7, with D perhaps TRBD2 (6 bases). The CDR3 has 16 amino acids. CDR1 is MNHNS, CDR2 SASEGT, per germline. Trimming took off 2 bases at V and 7 bases at J, with 21 bases between the two ends. As DNA, the CDR3 is TGTGCCAGCAGTGAAATAGAGCCGGGGAGGTCAGGGGAGCAGTACTTC. Protein: CASSEIEPGRSGEQYF.

CDR3 region: CASSPSDGGGYGYTF. CDR3 bases: TGTGCCAGCAGCCCCTCGGACGGGGGTGGCTATGGCTACACCTTC. The chain has TRBV9 and TRBJ1-2, with D perhaps matching TRBD1 (5 bases). The CDR3 has 15 amino acids. In germline, CDR1 is SGDLS, CDR2 YYNGEE. Trimming cost V 4 bases and J 4 bases, with 17 bases left between them.

The chain recombines TRBV5-4 with TRBJ2-7, with a tentative D call TRBD2 (6 bases). The CDR3 runs to 14 residues. From germline, CDR1 is SGHNT and CDR2 YYREEE (reference sequence). The V end was cut by 2 bases, the J end by 4 bases, with 13 bases between. The CDR3 reads CASSFYSGTYEQYF. CDR3 sequence (DNA): TGTGCCAGCAGCTTTTATAGCGGAACTTACGAGCAGTACTTC.

This rearrangement joins TRBV6-5 to TRBJ1-2, with D possibly matching TRBD1 (6 bases). CDR3 length: 14 residues. V gave up 7 bases and J gave up 6 bases, with 18 bases separating them. Germline loops: CDR1 MNHEY, CDR2 SVGAGI. The CDR3 reads CASTPQGRGDGYTF. CDR3 coding DNA: TGTGCCAGCACCCCCCAAGGCAGGGGTGATGGCTACACCTTC.

The chain has TRBV14 and TRBJ2-3; possible D gene TRBD1, 6 bases. Looked up from germline, CDR1 is SGHDN and CDR2 is FVKESK. The ends were cut back, 3 bases at V and 0 bases at J, with 13 bases in the middle. This CDR3 has 16 residues. CDR3 sequence reads: CASSHIVGASTDTQYF. The CDR3 DNA follows: TGTGCCAGCAGCCATATAGTGGGGGCTAGCACAGATACGCAGTATTTT.

The gene calls are TRBV14 and TRBJ2-1, with TRBD1 identical over 10 bases. This CDR3 spans 14 amino acids. J lost 8 bases, V lost 4 bases, and 5 bases had no gene match. Germline loops: CDR1 SGHDN, CDR2 FVKESK. The CDR3 sequence is CASSRQGALDEQFF. In nucleotides, the CDR3 is TGTGCCAGCAGCCGACAGGGGGCTCTTGATGAGCAGTTCTTC.

This sequence joins TRBV6-2 or TRBV6-3 and TRBJ2-7; no reliable D call. Trimming left V 2 bases short and J 1 base short, with 12 bases between. Germline CDR1 reads MNHEY; CDR2 reads SVGEGT. The CDR3 has 15 residues. CDR3 nucleotides: TGTGCCAGCAGTTACCTAAGTCCGAATTCCTACGAGCAGTACTTC. This encodes CASSYLSPNSYEQYF.

This sequence joins TRBV19 and TRBJ1-2, with TRBD1 identical over 7 bases. The CDR3 has 13 residues. Germline lookup yields CDR1 LNHDA and CDR2 SQIVND (reference sequence). Trimming cost V 7 bases and J 8 bases; bases outside gene matches: 10. CDR3 sequence (DNA): TGTGCCAGTACAGGGGGGAATAGGTACGGCTACACCTTC. This encodes CASTGGNRYGYTF. Variable domain in full (rest from reference TRBV19 and TRBJ1-2): DGGITQSPKYLFRKEGQNVTLSCEQNLNHDAMYWYRQDPGQGLRLIYYSQIVNDFQKGDIAEGYSVSREKKESFPLTVTSAQKNPTAFYLCASTGGNRYGYTFGSGTRLTVV.

The chain uses TRBV5-6 and TRBJ1-3; possibly TRBD1 for D (6 bases). The ends were cut back, 7 bases at V and 2 bases at J, with 13 bases in the middle. Germline V lookup: CDR1 SGHDT, CDR2 YYEEEE. CDR3 size: 14 residues. The CDR3 sequence is CASQRTDTGNTIYF. The CDR3 nucleotides read TGTGCCAGCCAACGGACAGACACTGGAAACACCATATATTTT.

The V gene is TRBV9, the J gene TRBJ2-3, with D hard to call. This CDR3 contains 13 residues. Germline V gene lookup returns CDR1 SGDLS and CDR2 YYNGEE. Trimming cost V 1 base and J 5 bases, with 8 bases left between them. Here the CDR3 reads CASSVSWRDTQYF. In DNA, the CDR3 is TGTGCCAGCAGCGTAAGTTGGAGAGATACGCAGTATTTT.

This chain links TRBV2 with TRBJ2-1; perhaps TRBD1 as D (6 bases). V lost 4 bases and J 4 bases, leaving 8 bases between the germline ends. Germline-derived CDR1 and CDR2 are SNHLY and FYNNEI. The CDR3 runs 13 residues. In DNA form, the CDR3 reads TGTGCCAGCAGTGGGACAGCTTACAATGAGCAGTTCTTC. Its protein is CASSGTAYNEQFF.

This chain uses TRBV6-4 with TRBJ2-1, with 7 bases identical to TRBD2. Per the germline V gene, CDR1 is MRHNA and CDR2 is SNTAGT. The CDR3 length is 14 residues. V was pared by 3 bases and J by 3 bases, with 2 bases of the junction left unmatched. The CDR3 loop reads CASSEGGSYNEQFF. CDR3 DNA sequence: TGTGCCAGCAGTGAAGGCGGGAGCTACAATGAGCAGTTCTTC.

The chain couples TRBV3-1 (or the pseudogene TRBV3-2) to TRBJ2-3, with D perhaps TRBD2 (5 bases). The germline gives CDR1 LGHDT, CDR2 YNNKEL (reference sequence). The CDR3 is made up of 15 amino acids. V was pared by 4 bases and J by 2 bases, with 13 bases between. The CDR3 loop reads CASSPLRGATDTQYF. The CDR3 coding sequence is TGTGCCAGCAGCCCCCTTCGGGGAGCCACAGATACGCAGTATTTT.

The J gene is TRBJ2-2, the V gene TRBV9; D is uncertain. CDR3 length: 14 amino acids. CDR1 and CDR2 (germline): SGDLS, YYNGEE. The V end lost 3 bases, the J end lost 10 bases, and 16 bases lay between the germline ends. This CDR3 is CASSGMHSMKELFF. CDR3 bases: TGTGCCAGCAGCGGCATGCACAGCATGAAGGAGCTGTTTTTT. The whole variable domain, filled in from reference TRBV9 and TRBJ2-2, reads DSGVTQTPKHLITATGQRVTLRCSPRSGDLSVYWYQQSLDQGLQFLIQYYNGEERAKGNILERFSAQQFPDLHSELNLSSLELGDSALYFCASSGMHSMKELFFGEGSRLTVL.

The chain employs TRBV13 and TRBJ1-6, with 7 bases identical to TRBD1. CDR1 and CDR2 (germline): PRHDT, FYEKMQ (reference sequence). V lost 3 bases to trimming and J lost 8 bases; unmatched junction nucleotides: 7. The CDR3 is 15 amino acids. The CDR3 DNA is TGTGCCAGCAGCTTCCGCGACAGGGAGGATTCACCCCTCCACTTT. It codes for CASSFRDREDSPLHF.

The V and J genes are TRBV7-9 and TRBJ2-2; D might be TRBD1 (6 bases). The CDR3 loop spans 15 amino acids. Germline V CDR1 and CDR2: SEHNR, FQNEAQ (reference sequence). V was cut by 8 bases and J by 4 bases, with 17 bases left in between. The CDR3 reads CASPSGTLLTGELFF. CDR3 nucleotide sequence: TGTGCCAGCCCGTCCGGGACACTACTCACCGGGGAGCTGTTTTTT.

The genes are TRBV27 and TRBJ2-1; 11 bases agree with TRBD2. Per the germline V gene, CDR1 is MNHEY and CDR2 is SMNVEV (reference sequence). The CDR3 has 16 amino acids. V lost 3 bases, J lost 2 bases, and 3 bases stayed unmatched. CDR3 protein: CASSLSLAGAYNEQFF. As DNA, the CDR3 is TGTGCCAGCAGTTTGTCACTAGCGGGAGCCTACAATGAGCAGTTCTTC.

This rearrangement joins TRBV28 to TRBJ1-4; TRBD1 is a possible D gene (6 bases). V shed 5 bases and J shed 7 bases, with 11 bases lying between them. From germline, CDR1 is MDHEN and CDR2 SYDVKM. This CDR3 has 13 amino acids. CDR3: CASSDRNSEKLFF. The CDR3 bases are TGTGCCAGCAGTGACAGGAATAGTGAAAAACTGTTTTTT.

This chain connects TRBV27 to TRBJ2-7, with TRBD1 matching over 8 bases. Germline V gives CDR1 MNHEY, CDR2 SMNVEV (reference sequence). The V gene end was trimmed by 6 bases and the J gene end by 5 bases; junction bases not matched to a gene: 12. There are 15 residues in the CDR3. The CDR3: CASSFLGTGGDEQYF. Written as DNA, the CDR3 is TGTGCCAGCAGCTTTTTGGGAACAGGGGGTGACGAGCAGTACTTC.

V gene TRBV13 combines with J gene TRBJ1-1; the match to TRBD1 covers 11 bases. V dropped 5 bases and J dropped 0; count of bases not matched to a gene: 8. Germline V lookup: CDR1 PRHDT, CDR2 FYEKMQ (reference sequence). This CDR3 spans 17 amino acids. The CDR3: CASSRDRGFSMNTEAFF. The CDR3 DNA reads as TGTGCCAGCAGCCGGGACAGGGGGTTTTCTATGAACACTGAAGCTTTCTTT.